The entry that follows covers one T cell receptor (beta chain) sequence. Its antigen has not been determined. No much larger clonotype is one base removed from it; base qualities were not supplied. The germline V gene yields SGHTA for CDR1 and FQGTGA for CDR2. Compared with germline, V lacks 3 bases and J lacks 0 bases; bases without a gene match: 2. From the cysteine up to the phenylalanine, the CDR3 has a length of 14 residues. This entry keeps only the CDR3 DNA: 42 bases, framed from base 1. This record comes from a study of beta chain features in type 1 diabetes (dated by TCRdb to about 2018). General notes on the study: Patients and healthy donors did not differ in mean age, gender distribution, total cell number or subset yield. A total of some 100,000,000 sorted cells were examined across all samples, and the number of cells per subset was strongly correlated with RNA yield. In the study, TCRB repertoires of sorted circulating CD4+ T cell subsets from recently diagnosed type 1 diabetes patients were compared with those of matched healthy donors. Regulatory and stem cell-like memory subsets were obtained from only 8 patients and roughly 8 healthy donors, while naive and central memory subsets were obtained from all 30 or so donors. Overall study results and their limits: Because the HLA sub-analyses included only small numbers of individuals, any influence of HLA type on TCRB rearrangement was left unresolved. Fewer insertions and more nucleotide deletions at VDJ recombination sites were observed in patients with type 1 diabetes, implying thymic rearrangement abnormalities. Naive, central memory and regulatory TCRB repertoires appeared to be more alike among patients than among healthy donors. Because cDNA was sequenced instead of genomic DNA, activated cells with high expression could be over-represented, although the groups did not differ in activation or CD3 levels. Shorter templates might be favored by PCR, yet because patient and control samples were amplified and corrected together, any such skew would affect both groups equally. Type 1 diabetes patients showed a moderate but significant shortening of TCRB CDR3 length in all four CD4+ subsets.

All of the isolated RNA was reverse transcribed with the High Capacity cDNA Reverse Transcription Kit, so expressed TCRB transcripts were sequenced. Deep immunoSEQ sequencing was applied to naive, central memory and regulatory T cell samples, giving an average of about 3.8 million total reads per sample. Sorted cells were lysed in RLT buffer, and RNA was extracted using DNase-treated RNeasy Micro or Mini kits according to cell number. To prevent cross-contamination, every cell subset was processed on its own, while patient and healthy donor samples were processed together. The immunoSEQ multiplex PCR was used to amplify TCRB sequences from cDNA, yielding 87-bp fragments that span the CDR3 region. Sequencing of the amplicons was done on the Illumina HiSeq platform. Concerning the study's data processing: PCR bias was computationally corrected using synthetic template baselines, reads within Hamming distance 2 were collapsed, and singletons that could not be merged were discarded. By aligning reads against IMGT, V, D and J genes, CDR3 length, and insertions or deletions at six rearrangement sites were assigned. Within each subset, clonotype counts were normalized to sorted cell number, after which true diversity and Gini coefficients were computed with the tcR R package. Repertoire sharing was quantified using the overlap coefficient calculated on TCRB nucleotide sequences. Out-of-frame TCRB sequences from naive cells were analyzed to stand in for the pre-selection repertoire. Not all clones reach the TCRdb copy of this immuneACCESS table, which keeps in-frame sequences only. Checked studies attribute under half of the gap to unresolved V genes and leave the rest unexplained. The V and J calls and the clone size are those of that table, but D and trimming were determined from the DNA. This sample has about 660,000 clones in its table, and over 12% of those were observed once. Together, the top ten hold 0.035% to 0.045% of the sample.

Each donor gave one peripheral blood draw, averaging approximately 0.12 L, which was collected into heparinised tubes. Using a panel that included CD45RO, CCR7, CD25, CD127, CD95 and CD27, naive, central memory, regulatory and stem cell-like memory CD4+ T cells were sorted on a BD FACSAria II. Every sorted population had a purity above 98%. Right away, PBMCs were isolated by Lymphoprep density gradient centrifugation and were stained directly, with no culture step. To minimize batch effects, samples were stained and sorted in pairs, one healthy donor with one patient per experiment. Sequencing used naive CD4+ T cells from blood. The cell subset or site label, as the study defines it: true naive CD4+ T cells. This clonotype originated in a man aged 18 to 29 with type 1 diabetes. The chain is encoded by TRBV7-3 joined to TRBJ2-7; 7 central bases correspond to TRBD1. The CDR3 loop reads CASSLTGSSYEQYF. The sequenced DNA is TGTGCCAGCAGCTTGACAGGGAGCTCCTACGAGCAGTACTTC. With the portions outside the CDR3 filled from the reference TRBV7-3 and TRBJ2-7 genes, the complete variable region becomes GAGVSQTPSNKVTEKGKYVELRCDPISGHTALYWYRQSLGQGPEFLIYFQGTGAADDSGLPNDRFFAVRPEGSVSTLKIQRTERGDSAVYLCASSLTGSSYEQYFGPGTRLTVT.